This T cell receptor (beta chain) came from a study of vaccination and CD4 T cells after COVID-19. TCRdb processed the PCR reads anew with MiXCR; each CDR3 protein has one entry. Here the sample spans more than 35,000 distinct CDR3 sequences, 36% being singletons. The time point was: late sampling 161 to 241 days after vaccination in a few convalescent patients. This TCR came from a human donor who had recovered from COVID-19. Sequencing was performed on CD4+ T cells from blood, taken about 7 months after SARS-CoV-2 vaccination.

CDR3 loop: CASNSGVKETQYF. DNA for the CDR3: TGTGCCAGCAACAGCGGGGTAAAAGAGACCCAGTACTTC. The rearrangement links TRBV7-9 to TRBJ2-5; TRBD2 agrees at 7 bases. CDR1 and CDR2 from the germline V gene are SEHNR and FQNEAQ (reference sequence). V was pared by 7 bases and J by 3 bases, with 5 bases of the junction left unmatched. The CDR3 covers 13 residues.